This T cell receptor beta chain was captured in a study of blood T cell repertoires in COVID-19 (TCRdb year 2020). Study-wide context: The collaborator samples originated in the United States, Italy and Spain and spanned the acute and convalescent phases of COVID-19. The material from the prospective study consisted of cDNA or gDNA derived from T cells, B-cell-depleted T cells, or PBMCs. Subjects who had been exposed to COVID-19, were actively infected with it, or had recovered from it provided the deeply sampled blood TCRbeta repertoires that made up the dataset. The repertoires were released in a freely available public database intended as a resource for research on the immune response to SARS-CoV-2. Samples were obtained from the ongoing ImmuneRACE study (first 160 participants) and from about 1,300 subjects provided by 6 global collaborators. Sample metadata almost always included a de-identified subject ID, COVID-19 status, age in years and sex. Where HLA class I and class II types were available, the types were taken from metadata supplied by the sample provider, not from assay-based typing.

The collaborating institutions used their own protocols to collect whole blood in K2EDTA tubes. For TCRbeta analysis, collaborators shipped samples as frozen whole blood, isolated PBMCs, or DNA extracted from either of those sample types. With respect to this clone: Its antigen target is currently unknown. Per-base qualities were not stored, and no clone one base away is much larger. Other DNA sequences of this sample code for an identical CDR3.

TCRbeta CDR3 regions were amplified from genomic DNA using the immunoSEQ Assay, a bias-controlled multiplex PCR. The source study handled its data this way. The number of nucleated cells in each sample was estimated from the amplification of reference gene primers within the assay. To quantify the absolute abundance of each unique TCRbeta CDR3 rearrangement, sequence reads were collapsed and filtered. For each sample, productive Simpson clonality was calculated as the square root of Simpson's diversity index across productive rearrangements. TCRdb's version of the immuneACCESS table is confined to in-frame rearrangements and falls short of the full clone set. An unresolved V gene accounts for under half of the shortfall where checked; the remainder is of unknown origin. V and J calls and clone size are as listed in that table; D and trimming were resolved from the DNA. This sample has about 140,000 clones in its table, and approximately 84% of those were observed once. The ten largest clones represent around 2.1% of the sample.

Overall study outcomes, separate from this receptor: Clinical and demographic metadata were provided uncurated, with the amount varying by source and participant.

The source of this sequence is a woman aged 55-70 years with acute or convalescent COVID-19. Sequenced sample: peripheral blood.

The nucleotide sequence reads TGTGCCAGCAGTCTTGGCGGGAACACTGAAGCTTTCTTT. The encoded protein is CASSLGGNTEAFF. The chain is assembled from TRBV12-3 or TRBV12-4 and TRBJ1-1, with the D gene uncertain. Counted from cysteine to phenylalanine, this CDR3 has 13 amino acids. Left in the record is the CDR3 DNA by itself, 39 bases read in frame from the first base. Cut back by 5 bases and 1 base, the V and J ends lie 8 bases apart.